This T cell receptor beta chain emerged from a study of cytomegalovirus exposure and HLA in healthy donors. Broader study findings: TCR beta V- and J-gene trimming, according to a later analysis, was linked to a missense DCLRE1C variant.

Per germline, CDR1 LGHNA and CDR2 YNFKEQ. J gave up 2 bases and V 1 base, and 6 bases lay outside the gene matches. The CDR3 loop spans 17 amino acids. Vbeta (60) and Jbeta (13) primers were used in the PCR. TCRdb's table, derived via immunoSEQ multiplex PCR, lists solely in-frame clones and lacks some. This table has some 150,000 clones, around 79% appearing once. Points on this clone: Antigen specificity is unknown.

Sequences were obtained from PBMCs. The TCR sequence derives from a man in his fifties or sixties in good health and CMV-seropositive. The rearrangement joins TRBV4-2 to TRBJ2-7; 12 bases are a match to TRBD2. The CDR3 sequence: CASSQVASGRGTYEQYF. CDR3 in DNA: TGTGCCAGCAGCCAAGTAGCTAGCGGGAGGGGGACCTACGAGCAGTACTTC.